The rows below give T cell receptor beta chains drawn from one sample of a study of OX40 agonist ivuxolimab in advanced cancers. Measured with immunoSEQ multiplex PCR; TCRdb has only the in-frame clones, and not every one. The table has roughly 62,000 clones, approximately 81% seen once. Specimen: CD4+ or CD8+ T cells sorted from blood, collected in a trial of the OX40 agonist ivuxolimab. Source of these receptors: an adult with an advanced solid tumor such as melanoma, head and neck, liver or kidney cancer. Each CDR3 is given with its conserved first and last residue. The D gene is left open where the match is weak. Rows give clone size only sometimes, using once, few, many, or a class for an expanded clone.

v_gene,d_gene,abundance,j_gene,CDR3aa,CDR3nt
TRBV11-2,TRBD2,-,TRBJ2-1,CASSLAPWTSGRAENEQFF,TGTGCCAGCAGCTTAGCTCCCTGGACTAGCGGGAGGGCTGAAAATGAGCAGTTCTTC
TRBV4-1,-,-,TRBJ2-7,CASSPGGSYEQYF,TGCGCCAGCAGCCCCGGTGGCTCCTACGAGCAGTACTTC
TRBV19,-,few,TRBJ2-7,CASSLLMTTAGEQYF,TGTGCCAGTAGCCTACTTATGACTACAGCGGGCGAGCAGTACTTC
TRBV11-2,TRBD1,-,TRBJ2-5,CASSLRGLHQETQYF,TGTGCCAGCAGCTTAAGGGGGCTGCATCAAGAGACCCAGTACTTC
TRBV12-5,-,-,TRBJ2-7,CASGLVQNVEQYF,TGTGCTAGTGGTTTGGTACAAAATGTCGAGCAGTACTTC
TRBV5-4,-,few,TRBJ1-2,CASSLAGIYGYTF,TGTGCCAGCAGCTTGGCCGGGATTTATGGCTACACCTTC
TRBV20-1,-,-,TRBJ2-2,CSAPETGELFF,TGCAGTGCCCCTGAAACCGGGGAGCTGTTTTTT
TRBV6-1,TRBD2,-,TRBJ2-3,CASTLAGRSDTQYF,TGTGCCAGCACCTTAGCGGGACGTAGTGATACGCAGTATTTT
TRBV4-1,-,-,TRBJ2-1,CASSQDSAGRREQFF,TGCGCCAGCAGCCAAGATTCGGCCGGCCGAAGGGAGCAGTTCTTC
TRBV6-1,-,-,TRBJ2-7,CASSEEAGLSYEQYF,TGTGCCAGCAGTGAAGAAGCTGGACTCTCCTACGAGCAGTACTTC
TRBV7-2,TRBD1,once,TRBJ1-1,CASSPRGGNTEAFF,TGTGCCAGCAGCCCCAGGGGGGGAAACACTGAAGCTTTCTTT
TRBV18,TRBD1,-,TRBJ1-2,CASSYWTGFNGYTF,TGTGCCAGCTCATACTGGACAGGGTTCAATGGCTACACCTTC
TRBV6-1,TRBD1,-,TRBJ1-4,CASRQTGVNEKLFF,TGTGCCAGCAGGCAGACAGGGGTTAATGAAAAACTGTTTTTT
TRBV5-1,TRBD1,-,TRBJ2-7,CASMEVTGTDTYEQYF,TGCGCCAGCATGGAAGTCACCGGGACAGATACCTACGAGCAGTACTTC
TRBV11-3,-,-,TRBJ1-2,CASSPRGRDGYGYTF,TGTGCCAGCAGCCCAAGAGGCAGGGACGGCTATGGCTACACCTTC
TRBV6-1,-,-,TRBJ1-5,CASSEASYSNQPQHF,TGTGCCAGCAGTGAAGCGAGCTATAGCAATCAGCCCCAGCATTTT
TRBV11-1,-,-,TRBJ1-2,CASSPRGVYGYTF,TGTGCCAGCAGCCCGCGGGGCGTCTATGGCTACACCTTC
TRBV27,-,-,TRBJ2-2,CASSLGALSSGELFF,TGTGCCAGCAGTTTAGGGGCCCTGAGTTCCGGGGAGCTGTTTTTT
TRBV7-3,-,few,TRBJ2-1,CASSLQVQGEQFF,TGTGCCAGCAGCCTCCAAGTGCAGGGTGAGCAGTTCTTC
TRBV6-1,-,-,TRBJ2-7,CASGREGYEQYF,TGTGCCAGCGGAAGAGAGGGCTACGAGCAGTACTTC
TRBV11-3,-,once,TRBJ2-4,CASSLGGETVLAKNIQYF,TGTGCCAGCAGCTTAGGGGGGGAGACAGTCCTAGCCAAAAACATTCAGTACTTC
TRBV28,-,-,TRBJ2-7,CASSSLGGYEQYF,TGTGCCAGCAGTTCTCTAGGTGGCTACGAGCAGTACTTC
TRBV4-2,-,-,TRBJ2-2,CASCDVLNTGELFF,TGTGCCAGCTGCGACGTACTCAACACCGGGGAGCTGTTTTTT
TRBV2,-,-,TRBJ1-6,CASSARERSPLHF,TGTGCCAGCAGTGCAAGGGAGCGTTCACCCCTCCACTTT
TRBV19,TRBD2,-,TRBJ2-1,CACRGAGENEQFF,TGTGCCTGCCGGGGAGCGGGAGAGAATGAGCAGTTCTTC
TRBV7-9,TRBD2,-,TRBJ2-1,CASSLKTRLANEQFF,TGTGCCAGCAGCTTAAAAACGAGACTAGCCAATGAGCAGTTCTTC